This paragraph covers one T cell receptor (beta chain) sequence. A junction end diverges from the germline sequence, so it may reflect a read error. Germline V gene data show CDR1 as SQVTM and CDR2 as ANQGSEA. This CDR3 contains 16 residues. The data derive from a study of blood T cells in healthy people across ages. The authors ran a second PCR of roughly 6 to 11 cycles using a sample-barcoded 5' primer and a J-beta primer mix. A single record per CDR3 protein comes from TCRdb applying MiXCR to the 5' RACE reads. The table has 1,300,000 or so distinct CDR3 sequences, 45% to 70% seen once. What was sequenced was blood. The V gene is TRBV29-1, the J gene TRBJ2-3; D might be TRBD2 (5 bases). The source is a man aged 18 to 30 in good health. The CDR3 loop reads CSVAGLTAMSTDAQYF. The CDR3 region has the DNA TGCAGCGTTGCAGGACTTACAGCGATGAGCACAGATGCGCAGTATTTT.